The entry that follows covers one T cell receptor (beta chain) sequence. No antigen is known for it. Although they were nominally healthy when sampled, donors likely had unrecorded immune exposures. The data were taken from a study of cytomegalovirus exposure and HLA in healthy donors. Study outcomes and limitations: TCR beta V- and J-gene trimming, according to a later analysis, was linked to a missense DCLRE1C variant. Excluded: some indistinguishable V segments such as TRBV6-2 and TRBV6-3.

With 60 Vbeta and 13 Jbeta primers, the PCR was carried out. Libraries were prepared by immunoSEQ multiplex PCR; TCRdb keeps only in-frame clonotypes and omits some of them. The table has tens of thousands of clones, 78% seen once. This CDR3 region has 15 residues. Germline V gene lookup returns CDR1 SGDLS and CDR2 YYNGEE. Trimming took 5 bases from V and 1 from J; bases not matched to a gene: 9. Sequenced: PBMCs. The source is a woman aged 40 to 50 in good health and CMV-seronegative. This sequence joins TRBV9 and TRBJ2-7; TRBD2 aligns across 7 bases. The CDR3, as DNA: TGTGCCAGCAGTCAGAGGGCTAGCGGATCCTACGAGCAGTACTTC. Its translation: CASSQRASGSYEQYF.